This passage covers 8 T cell receptor beta chains from one sample sequenced in a study of Ad26.COV2.S vaccination and SARS-CoV-2 variants. Described treatment: some 20 received Ad26.COV2.S at low or high dose, single or two shots; about 5 received placebo; per-sample allocation not given. Vaccine and placebo recipients were sampled on day 63 after the first injection. TCRdb's table, derived via immunoSEQ multiplex PCR, lists solely in-frame clones and lacks some. The sample includes under 400,000 clones, 87% of them seen just once. The starting material was peripheral blood, obtained in a trial of Ad26.COV2.S vaccine versus placebo. These receptors all come from a person aged 18-65 years who received the Ad26.COV2.S COVID-19 vaccine or a placebo.

The V and J genes are TRBV4-1 and TRBJ2-2; 8 bases line up with TRBD1. Trimming removed 0 bases from V and 5 bases from J; junction bases left unmatched: 11. The CDR3 has 18 residues. CDR1 is MGHRA and CDR2 is YSYEKL in the germline V gene. CDR3 DNA sequence: TGCGCCAGCAGCCAAGATCTAATTAGGACAGGGTTTACCGGGGAGCTGTTTTTT. Encoded protein: CASSQDLIRTGFTGELFF.

V usage is TRBV6-2 or TRBV6-3 and J usage is TRBJ1-1, with a tentative D call TRBD1 (6 bases). The germline CDR1 and CDR2 sequences are MNHEY and SVGEGT. V was pared by 6 bases and J by 13 bases, with 18 bases between. This CDR3 contains 12 residues. CDR3 in DNA: TGTGCCAGCAGCCTCGGGACAACCGGAGGTTTCTTT. This sequence encodes CASSLGTTGGFF.

In the case of this clone: At the DNA level, this CDR3 is encoded by other sequences in the same sample as well. The V and J genes are TRBV12-5 and TRBJ2-2, with 7 bases lining up with TRBD1. The CDR3 extends over 15 amino acids. The germline gives CDR1 LGHNT, CDR2 FRNRAP. With V trimmed by 6 bases and J by 1 base, 5 bases remained unmatched. CDR3 nucleotides: TGTGCTAGTGGCCCGGGACAGATGAACACCGGGGAGCTGTTTTTT. Amino acid sequence: CASGPGQMNTGELFF.

The chain carries TRBV4-2 and TRBJ2-7; the match to TRBD2 covers 7 bases. This CDR3 has 15 residues. Germline-derived CDR1 and CDR2 are LGHNA and YNFKEQ. V was pared by 3 bases and J by 4 bases, with 9 bases of the junction left unmatched. The CDR3 nucleotides are TGTGCCAGCAGCCAGCCGGACGGACTAGAGTACGAGCAGTACTTC. It yields the protein CASSQPDGLEYEQYF.

This chain connects TRBV5-5 to TRBJ1-3, with no clear D. V dropped 4 bases and J dropped 1 base, with 9 bases sitting between them. The CDR3 covers 14 residues. Germline CDR1 SGHKS, CDR2 YYEKEE (reference sequence). The CDR3 protein is CASSEWGSGNTIYF. In nucleotides, the CDR3 is TGTGCCAGCAGCGAATGGGGTTCTGGAAACACCATATATTTT.

The chain employs TRBV7-2 and TRBJ2-5; 13 bases fit TRBD2. This CDR3 is 15 amino acids long. V shed 4 bases and J 5 bases; nucleotides not matched to a gene: 4. Per germline, CDR1 SGHTA and CDR2 FQGNSA. The CDR3 loop reads CASSWGTSGAETQYF. The DNA of the CDR3 is TGTGCCAGCAGCTGGGGGACTAGCGGGGCTGAGACCCAGTACTTC.

V gene TRBV30 combines with J gene TRBJ2-5, with a tentative D call TRBD1 (5 bases). The CDR3 is made up of 15 amino acids. With 0 bases removed from V and 1 base from J, the gap between germline ends came to 12 bases. The germline CDR1 and CDR2 sequences are GTSNPN and SVGIG (reference sequence). The CDR3 DNA reads TGTGCCTGGAGTGTTGTATGGGGCGGCCAAGAGACCCAGTACTTC. Protein sequence: CAWSVVWGGQETQYF.

The chain joins TRBV6-4 to TRBJ2-3; TRBD2 matches at 10 bases. From germline, CDR1 is MRHNA and CDR2 SNTAGT. The CDR3 is 17 amino acids. Trimming cost V 6 bases and J 5 bases; bases outside gene matches: 14. The chain's CDR3 is CASSADFLASGGDTQYF. DNA for the CDR3: TGTGCCAGCAGCGCTGACTTCCTGGCTAGCGGGGGAGATACGCAGTATTTT.